These 16 T cell receptor beta chains share one sample of origin, sequenced in a study of CD8 T cells in ankylosing spondylitis. MiXCR, applied by TCRdb to the 5' RACE reads, yields one record per CDR3 protein. Among 300,000 to 400,000 distinct CDR3 sequences listed, approximately 22% were seen once. Input material: blood, either unsorted or a sorted T cell fraction (not recorded which). The receptors come from a male donor with ankylosing spondylitis or in good health (not recorded which).

The V gene is TRBV29-1, the J gene TRBJ2-7; tentatively, D is TRBD1 (6 bases). V was cut by 4 bases and J by 3 bases, with 7 bases left in between. Germline CDR1 and CDR2: SQVTM and ANQGSEA. This CDR3 is 11 amino acids long. The CDR3: CSVADSYEQYF. CDR3 coding DNA: TGCAGCGTTGCGGACAGCTACGAGCAGTACTTC.

This clonotype was seen a single time. Because the CDR3's place on the DNA is in doubt, the DNA is left out and the CDR3 is given as listed by TCRdb. The chain recombines TRBV7-8 with TRBJ2-7; TRBD1 reflects the table's D call only, with no check against the DNA. The CDR3 comprises 18 residues, both ends counted. Germline values: CDR1 SGHVS, CDR2 FQNEAQ. CDR3 residues: CASSLFRIVGDGSYEQNF.

There are many counts of this clonotype. V and J are TRBV10-3 and TRBJ1-1; 11 nucleotides agree with TRBD1. The CDR3 is 15 residues long. Germline V gene lookup returns CDR1 ENHRY and CDR2 SYGVKD. V dropped 8 bases and J dropped 5; count of bases not matched to a gene: 10. CDR3 in amino acids: CAIETGQGAGTEAFF. The DNA of the CDR3 is TGTGCCATCGAGACCGGACAGGGGGCGGGTACTGAAGCTTTCTTT.

This clonotype turned up a few times. The chain joins TRBV29-1 to TRBJ2-4; TRBD2 matches at 8 bases. J was trimmed by 2 bases and V by 1 base; bases with no gene match: 7. The CDR3 has 16 residues. Germline assignment: CDR1 SQVTM and CDR2 ANQGSEA. The CDR3: CSVEGEGGGTKNIQYF. CDR3 in DNA: TGCAGCGTTGAAGGGGAAGGCGGGGGGACCAAAAACATTCAGTACTTC.

This clonotype has a handful of counts. The rearrangement uses TRBV9 and TRBJ2-7; 8 nucleotides line up with TRBD2. This CDR3 comprises 15 residues. Losses at the gene ends were 0 bases for V and 0 bases for J; bases not matched to a gene: 2. Germline assignment: CDR1 SGDLS and CDR2 YYNGEE. The CDR3 spells CASSVGSGASYEQYF. The CDR3 bases are TGTGCCAGCAGCGTAGGTAGCGGGGCCTCCTACGAGCAGTACTTC. Using reference TRBV9 and TRBJ2-7 for the parts outside the CDR3, the full variable domain is DSGVTQTPKHLITATGQRVTLRCSPRSGDLSVYWYQQSLDQGLQFLIQYYNGEERAKGNILERFSAQQFPDLHSELNLSSLELGDSALYFCASSVGSGASYEQYFGPGTRLTVT.

This clonotype has more than one count but fewer than ten. The V call is TRBV7-9, the J call TRBJ2-7; D is unclear. Germline-derived CDR1 and CDR2 are SEHNR and FQNEAQ (reference sequence). The CDR3 contains 15 residues. Trimming cost V 0 bases and J 0 bases, with 9 bases left between them. CDR3 protein: CASSLAPASSYEQYF. DNA for the CDR3: TGTGCCAGCAGCTTAGCTCCCGCGAGCTCCTACGAGCAGTACTTC.

This chain uses TRBV2 with TRBJ2-1; TRBD1 matches at 10 bases. CDR3 length: 15 residues. The germline V gene encodes CDR1 SNHLY and CDR2 FYNNEI. J was trimmed by 5 bases and V by 6 bases; bases with no gene match: 7. CDR3 protein: CASREGQGTHNEQFF. Here the CDR3 DNA reads TGTGCCAGCAGAGAGGGACAGGGGACCCACAATGAGCAGTTCTTC. Filled out from reference TRBV2 and TRBJ2-1, the complete variable domain reads EPEVTQTPSHQVTQMGQEVILRCVPISNHLYFYWYRQILGQKVEFLVSFYNNEISEKSEIFDDQFSVERPDGSNFTLKIRSTKLEDSAMYFCASREGQGTHNEQFFGPGTRLTVL.

The CDR3 protein is CSVGGLEAEQYF. For the CDR3, the DNA is TGCAGTGTCGGGGGGCTAGAGGCCGAGCAGTACTTC. The chain employs TRBV20-1 and TRBJ2-7; the D gene is possibly TRBD2 (7 bases). Germline lookup yields CDR1 DFQATT and CDR2 SNEGSKA (reference sequence). The ends were cut back, 7 bases at V and 6 bases at J, with 16 bases in the middle. The CDR3 contains 12 residues.

At least ten counts were recorded for this clonotype. The germline gene is not matched at one end of the junction; a read error may be the cause. The chain combines TRBV4-1 with TRBJ2-7; 11 nucleotides match TRBD2. Germline V gene data show CDR1 as MGHRA and CDR2 as YSYEKL. The CDR3 consists of 15 residues. In DNA, the CDR3 is TGTGCCAGCAGCCAAACTAGCGGGGGACCCTACGAGCAGTACTTC. Its translation: CASSQTSGGPYEQYF.

The chain uses TRBV3-1 and TRBJ2-7; 9 bases agree with TRBD1. CDR1 is LGHDT and CDR2 is YNNKEL in the germline V gene (reference sequence). Losses at the gene ends were 4 bases for V and 5 bases for J; bases not matched to a gene: 9. The CDR3 is 15 residues long. DNA for the CDR3: TGTGCCAGCAGCCCCCGGGACAGGGTTTATGACGAGCAGTACTTC. It yields the protein CASSPRDRVYDEQYF.

The chain is built from TRBV29-1 and TRBJ2-3; D may be TRBD1 (5 bases). Trimming took 3 bases from V and 4 from J, leaving 11 bases between them. The CDR3 totals 13 residues. Per the germline V gene, CDR1 is SQVTM and CDR2 is ANQGSEA. CDR3 bases: TGCAGCGTTGAGGCGCCAGGGCCAGATACGCAGTATTTT. Translated, it gives CSVEAPGPDTQYF.

This clonotype appeared a few times. V usage is TRBV7-3 and J usage is TRBJ2-1; 11 positions agree with TRBD2. CDR1 SGHTA and CDR2 FQGTGA come from the germline V gene. This CDR3 contains 17 residues. V was clipped by 4 bases and J by 6 bases; unmatched bases: 11. CDR3 in amino acids: CASSSNGPSGGSNEQFF. CDR3 DNA: TGTGCCAGCAGCTCAAACGGACCTAGCGGGGGGTCCAATGAGCAGTTCTTC.

This clonotype came up once. V gene TRBV7-9 combines with J gene TRBJ2-5; D remains ambiguous. Germline lookup yields CDR1 SEHNR and CDR2 FQNEAQ (reference sequence). V lost 2 bases and J 2 bases, leaving 12 bases between the germline ends. The CDR3 extends over 15 amino acids. The CDR3: CASSLTGSEQETQYF. CDR3 nucleotide sequence: TGTGCCAGCAGCTTAACCGGGTCAGAGCAAGAGACCCAGTACTTC.

This chain uses TRBV9 with TRBJ2-3; possibly TRBD1 for D (5 bases). V shed 3 bases and J shed 2 bases, with 25 bases lying between them. CDR3 size: 19 residues. Germline V gene sequence: CDR1 SGDLS, CDR2 YYNGEE. CDR3 residues: CASSGGPLESNFFTDTQYF. The DNA of the CDR3 is TGTGCCAGCAGCGGGGGCCCCCTCGAGTCGAATTTTTTCACAGATACGCAGTATTTT.

The chain employs TRBV3-1 and TRBJ2-1; D ambiguous. The CDR3 sequence is 12 residues long. Germline assignment: CDR1 LGHDT and CDR2 YNNKEL (reference sequence). V gave up 0 bases and J gave up 8 bases, with 5 bases separating them. The CDR3 DNA is TGTGCCAGCAGCCAAGAGCGTGATGAGCAGTTCTTC. Amino acid sequence: CASSQERDEQFF.

There are a few counts of this clonotype. This chain uses TRBV4-1 with TRBJ2-1; D is possibly TRBD1 (6 bases). Germline V lookup: CDR1 MGHRA, CDR2 YSYEKL. The ends were cut back, 0 bases at V and 0 bases at J, with 12 bases in the middle. The CDR3 has 17 amino acids. CDR3 protein: CASSQDRGGNSYNEQFF. In nucleotides, the CDR3 is TGCGCCAGCAGCCAAGATAGAGGGGGAAACTCCTACAATGAGCAGTTCTTC.